The 24 T cell receptor beta chains listed next were all sequenced from one sample in a study of T-cell memory formation after mild COVID-19. TCRdb analysed the 5' RACE reads with MiXCR anew, one entry per CDR3 protein. The sample has some 82,000 distinct CDR3 sequences; around 13% are singletons. Sequenced sample: PBMCs or a T cell subset sorted from them (not recorded which). The receptors come from a man younger than 35 who had mild COVID-19 (a few samples of this study predate the infection). Cell type and time point are not known.

This clonotype has just a few counts. J is TRBJ2-7 and V is TRBV7-3; 9 nucleotides agree with TRBD2. V lost 5 bases, J lost 3 bases, and 8 bases stayed unmatched. From germline, CDR1 is SGHTA and CDR2 FQGTGA. The CDR3 runs to 15 residues. The CDR3 is CASSRLQAGGYEQYV. DNA of the CDR3: TGTGCCAGCAGCAGACTACAAGCGGGGGGCTACGAGCAGTACGTC.

This clonotype was found a few times. The chain couples TRBV12-3 or TRBV12-4 to TRBJ2-7; D is tentatively TRBD1 or TRBD2 (5 bases each). V was cut by 5 bases and J by 6 bases, with 11 bases left in between. The CDR3 extends over 12 amino acids. The CDR3 coding sequence is TGTGCCAGCAGTGCTGGTGGGGGCGAGCAGTACGTC. It is translated as CASSAGGGEQYV.

This clonotype was picked up many times. The chain uses TRBV12-3 or TRBV12-4 and TRBJ1-6; D uncertain. Trimming stripped 0 bases from V and 10 bases from J, with 7 bases between. The CDR3 consists of 13 residues. Written as DNA, the CDR3 is TGTGCCAGCAGTTTAGCAGGGAACTCACCCCTCCACTTT. Its protein product is CASSLAGNSPLHF.

The CDR3 protein is CASSPNLGNTGELFF. The CDR3 DNA reads TGTGCCAGCAGCCCCAACCTTGGGAACACCGGGGAGCTGTTTTTT. The V call is TRBV7-8, the J call TRBJ2-2; D unresolved. V dropped 5 bases and J dropped 1 base, with 11 bases sitting between them. The CDR3 length is 15 residues. CDR1 SGHVS and CDR2 FQNEAQ come from the germline V gene.

The V and J genes are TRBV20-1 and TRBJ2-5, with D possibly matching TRBD1 (5 bases). CDR3 length: 15 amino acids. Trimming took 6 bases from V and 0 from J, leaving 17 bases between them. CDR1 DFQATT and CDR2 SNEGSKA come from the germline V gene (reference sequence). In DNA form, the CDR3 reads TGCAGTGCCGATCCCGAACAGGCGTACCAAGAGACCCAGTACTTC. Protein sequence: CSADPEQAYQETQYF.

The rearrangement links TRBV5-1 to TRBJ2-1; possible D gene TRBD2, 5 bases. The germline V gene has CDR1 SGHRS and CDR2 YFSETQ. The CDR3 totals 15 residues. Trimming removed 4 bases from V and 0 bases from J, with 11 bases in between. The CDR3 bases are TGCGCCAGCAGCCCCGGGGTCCTCTCCTACAATGAGCAGTTCTTC. Translation: CASSPGVLSYNEQFF.

This clonotype was observed many times. This chain connects TRBV6-2 or TRBV6-3 to TRBJ2-7; D perhaps matches TRBD2 (6 bases). The CDR3 covers 13 residues. CDR1 is MNHEY, CDR2 SVGEGT, per germline. Trimming removed 6 bases from V and 6 bases from J, with 15 bases in between. The CDR3 protein is CASSLGGAVEQYV. The DNA of the CDR3 is TGTGCCAGCAGCCTCGGAGGGGCCGTCGAGCAGTACGTC.

V gene TRBV5-1 combines with J gene TRBJ2-2, with D hard to call. Trimming cost V 7 bases and J 2 bases, with 15 bases left between them. CDR1 and CDR2 (germline): SGHRS, YFSETQ. The CDR3 has 15 amino acids. The CDR3 coding sequence is TGCGCCAGCGGCCCTTACAGATCTAACACCGGGGAGCTGTTTTTT. Encoded protein: CASGPYRSNTGELFF.

This clonotype was counted a few times. V is TRBV7-8 and J is TRBJ1-4; 7 positions match TRBD1. Germline V gene lookup returns CDR1 SGHVS and CDR2 FQNEAQ. V was pared by 4 bases and J by 7 bases, with 9 bases of the junction left unmatched. This CDR3 contains 15 residues. CDR3 nucleotide sequence: TGTGCCAGCAGCTCCTCGGGCAGGGGGAGTGAAAAACTGTTTTTT. Its protein product is CASSSSGRGSEKLFF.

The V gene is TRBV4-3, the J gene TRBJ1-1; 8 nucleotides match TRBD1. The length of the CDR3 is 16 residues. Per germline, CDR1 LGHNA and CDR2 YSLEER. Trimming cost V 2 bases and J 4 bases; bases outside gene matches: 9. DNA for the CDR3: TGCGCCAGCAGCCAACGCTATCAGGGGGCTCGCACTGAAGCTTTCTTT. It yields the protein CASSQRYQGARTEAFF.

This clonotype has only a few counts. The chain links TRBV27 to TRBJ1-4, with 7 bases aligning to TRBD1. Germline V gene data show CDR1 as MNHEY and CDR2 as SMNVEV (reference sequence). V lost 5 bases to trimming and J lost 0 bases; unmatched junction nucleotides: 3. There are 15 residues in the CDR3. The DNA of the CDR3 is TGTGCCAGCAGTCCAGGGACAGCAACTAATGAAAAACTGTTTTTT. This encodes CASSPGTATNEKLFF.

The J gene is TRBJ2-1, the V gene TRBV7-9; 7 bases are shared with TRBD1. CDR1 is SEHNR, CDR2 FQNEAQ, per germline (reference sequence). Unmatched junction bases numbered 5, after V lost 0 bases and J lost 6 bases. This CDR3 has 15 amino acids. The chain's CDR3 is CASSLAVTGPNEQFF. As DNA, the CDR3 is TGTGCCAGCAGCTTAGCGGTGACAGGGCCCAATGAGCAGTTCTTC.

The rearrangement joins TRBV10-2 to TRBJ2-7; maybe TRBD2 (6 bases). The CDR3 has 13 residues. V lost 2 bases, J lost 3 bases, and 8 bases lay in between. CDR1 is WSHSY, CDR2 SAAADI, per germline. The CDR3 loop is CASSEGGFYEQYF. The DNA of the CDR3 is TGCGCCAGCAGTGAGGGGGGGTTCTACGAGCAGTACTTC.

The chain has TRBV4-1 and TRBJ2-7; possible D gene TRBD2, 6 bases. Germline loops: CDR1 MGHRA, CDR2 YSYEKL. This CDR3 has 12 amino acids. V was clipped by 0 bases and J by 7 bases, with 7 bases between them. This chain's CDR3 is CASSQEAGEQYF. The CDR3 region has the DNA TGCGCCAGCAGCCAAGAGGCGGGAGAGCAGTACTTC.

On this clonotype: At one end the junction does not follow the germline gene, possibly because of a read error. This chain connects TRBV12-3 or TRBV12-4 to TRBJ2-1; possibly TRBD1 or TRBD2 for D (6 bases each). The CDR3 totals 10 residues. The CDR3 sequence is CASGGLLPRF. The CDR3 DNA follows: TGTGCCAGCGGGGGGCTCCTTCCCCGCTTC.

This clonotype was observed a handful of times. The V gene is TRBV11-2, the J gene TRBJ2-1, with TRBD2 matching 9 bases. Germline CDR1 and CDR2: SGHAT and FQNNGV. The CDR3 length is 14 residues. With 5 bases clipped from V and 6 bases from J, the junction kept 5 bases outside the gene matches. In DNA form, the CDR3 reads TGTGCCAGCAGCCAATTGCGGGGGGGCAATGAGCAGTTCTTC. Its protein is CASSQLRGGNEQFF.

This clonotype was counted only a few times. J is TRBJ1-5 and V is TRBV20-1; D unclear. V was cut by 4 bases and J by 9 bases, with 13 bases left in between. CDR3 length: 12 residues. Germline values: CDR1 DFQATT, CDR2 SNEGSKA (reference sequence). The CDR3 DNA reads TGCAGTGCTAAGAGGGCAGGCAGGCCCCAGCATTTT. Translated, it gives CSAKRAGRPQHF.

This chain joins TRBV7-2 and TRBJ2-3; 8 bases line up with TRBD2. V lost 5 bases to trimming and J lost 14 bases; unmatched junction nucleotides: 21. Germline CDR1 and CDR2: SGHTA and FQGNSA. The CDR3 is 16 amino acids. The CDR3 here is CASSHPLGAGARRWYF. Written as DNA, the CDR3 is TGTGCCAGCAGCCACCCCCTGGGAGCGGGGGCCCGAAGGTGGTATTTT.

This clonotype was detected only a few times. The rearrangement links TRBV27 to TRBJ2-1; weak D call: TRBD2 (5 bases). Germline V lookup: CDR1 MNHEY, CDR2 SMNVEV (reference sequence). The CDR3 sequence is 14 residues long. V was clipped by 0 bases and J by 12 bases, with 15 bases between them. In DNA form, the CDR3 reads TGTGCCAGCAGTTTATCGAGCCTAGCTAGGGTGCAGTTCTTC. This codes for CASSLSSLARVQFF.

CDR3 residues: CASSPLGGNQETQYF. In nucleotides, the CDR3 is TGTGCCAGCAGCCCTCTCGGCGGGAACCAAGAGACCCAGTACTTC. The gene calls are TRBV7-3 and TRBJ2-5; D may be TRBD2 (6 bases). The CDR3 runs to 15 residues. Germline CDR1 SGHTA, CDR2 FQGTGA. Trimming took off 5 bases at V and 0 bases at J, with 13 bases between the two ends. The full variable domain, with the rest looked up from reference TRBV7-3 and TRBJ2-5, is GAGVSQTPSNKVTEKGKYVELRCDPISGHTALYWYRQSLGQGPEFLIYFQGTGAADDSGLPNDRFFAVRPEGSVSTLKIQRTERGDSAVYLCASSPLGGNQETQYFGPGTRLLVL.

This clonotype showed up just a few times. This chain links TRBV6-2 or TRBV6-3 with TRBJ2-3; 11 bases are a match to TRBD2. Germline-derived CDR1 and CDR2 are MNHEY and SVGEGT. With 2 bases clipped from V and 4 bases from J, the junction kept 2 bases outside the gene matches. The CDR3 contains 15 residues. CDR3 DNA: TGTGCCAGCAGTTACGTAGCGGGGGGGCCAGATACGCAGTATTTT. Translating it yields CASSYVAGGPDTQYF.

The J gene is TRBJ2-1, the V gene TRBV6-2 or TRBV6-3; 10 bases map to TRBD2. V was clipped by 8 bases and J by 8 bases; unmatched bases: 6. Germline V gene lookup returns CDR1 MNHEY and CDR2 SVGEGT. This CDR3 has 13 residues. CDR3 region: CASGSGGTYEQFF. CDR3 in DNA: TGTGCCAGCGGTAGCGGGGGGACGTATGAGCAGTTCTTC.

This chain connects TRBV9 to TRBJ2-3; 8 positions match TRBD2. The CDR3 is 15 amino acids. CDR1 is SGDLS and CDR2 is YYNGEE in the germline V gene. Unmatched junction bases numbered 10, after V lost 6 bases and J lost 4 bases. Here the CDR3 DNA reads TGTGCCAGCAATGGCTTCGGGGGGGCGGCAGATACGCAGTATTTT. Residues: CASNGFGGAADTQYF.

A few counts support this clonotype. This chain uses TRBV30 with TRBJ2-2; possibly TRBD1 or TRBD2 for D (5 bases each). With 5 bases removed from V and 6 bases from J, the gap between germline ends came to 19 bases. The CDR3 covers 15 residues. The germline gives CDR1 GTSNPN, CDR2 SVGIG (reference sequence). The CDR3 spells CAWLSGASLAGELFF. The CDR3 nucleotides read TGTGCCTGGCTCTCCGGGGCTAGCCTGGCCGGGGAGCTGTTTTTT.